The subject of this entry is one T cell receptor (beta chain). The entry originates in a study of T-cell memory formation after mild COVID-19. MiXCR, applied by TCRdb to the 5' RACE reads, yields one record per CDR3 protein. Of about 140,000 distinct CDR3 sequences in the sample, under 30% were seen once. There are 14 residues in the CDR3. Germline CDR1 reads SGHVS; CDR2 reads FNYEAQ. V dropped 3 bases and J dropped 4 bases, with 12 bases sitting between them. The sequence was obtained from an adult woman who had mild COVID-19 (a few samples of this study predate the infection). Cell type and time point are not known. This chain connects TRBV7-6 to TRBJ1-1; D is undetermined. The sequenced material came from PBMCs or a T cell subset sorted from them (not recorded which). The CDR3, as DNA: TGTGCCAGCAGCTTCGGGGATGAGACCACTGAAGCTTTCTTT. This encodes CASSFGDETTEAFF.